The rows below give T cell receptor beta chains drawn from one sample of a study of graft-versus-host responses after intestinal transplantation. No cognate antigen is known for these TCRs. The protocol was immunoSEQ multiplex PCR, while the TCRdb copy is restricted to in-frame clones and leaves out a portion. This table holds around 90,000 clones, more than 90% found once. The material sequenced was unstimulated CD4+ T cells sorted from spleen or lymph node cells, taken before intestinal transplant. The receptor source for this set is a human donor who received an intestinal transplant. Both conserved end residues are part of each CDR3. Some rows mark clone size as missing; the rest say once, few, many or name a class of expanded clone.

j_call v_call clone_size cdr3_aa
TRBJ1-2 TRBV6-5 NA CASSFDLGGAGYTF
TRBJ2-1 TRBV19 NA CASSWRRAGGSSYNEQFF
TRBJ2-1 TRBV7-2 NA CASSLGTSHEQFF
TRBJ2-1 TRBV11-3 NA CASSLRGRGEQFF
TRBJ2-7 TRBV5-4 NA CASSLDSYYEQYF
TRBJ2-3 TRBV5-1 NA CASSFSGTDTQYF
TRBJ2-7 TRBV29-1 NA CSVDGGYEQYF
TRBJ2-7 TRBV30 NA CAWNRGLGPLYEQYF
TRBJ2-7 TRBV27 NA CASSFLAGESSYEQYF
TRBJ1-2 TRBV5-1 NA CASSLGQGIYGYTF
TRBJ2-1 TRBV9 NA CASSVTPAEASGFAIEQFF
TRBJ2-1 TRBV30 NA CAFSTYNEQFF
TRBJ2-3 TRBV29-1 NA CSAGGLAGVGSTDTQYF
TRBJ2-1 TRBV5-8 NA CASSLLGASGSDEQFF
TRBJ1-1 TRBV6-5 NA CASSYSSQGYNTEAFF
TRBJ2-3 TRBV29-1 NA CSVGRTDTQYF
TRBJ2-7 TRBV30 NA CAWSAFSQGGEQYF
TRBJ2-7 TRBV9 NA CASSVGPTRDYEQYF
TRBJ2-1 TRBV15 NA CATSRDSASGGVPNEQFF
TRBJ2-7 TRBV6-6 once CASSYATGTTSYEQYF
TRBJ2-1 TRBV5-1 NA CASSTQGRNEQFF
TRBJ2-1 TRBV7-2 NA CASPSRGSYNEQFF